This T cell receptor (beta chain) was retrieved from a study of regulatory T cells in long-lasting Graves disease. Study-wide results and caveats: Clonotypes that were public and shared totalled a few thousand in persistent patients versus over 800 in new patients.

This clonotype was detected many times. The antigen is undetermined. V gave up 2 bases and J gave up 0 bases, with 5 bases separating them. The length of the CDR3 is 14 residues. The germline CDR1 and CDR2 sequences are SQVTM and ANQGSEA. The time point here: persistent/refractory GD, antithyroid drugs over 5 years with positive TRAb. Following extraction of RNA from PBMCs, that RNA was used to make the TCR library. From each patient, around 10 milliliters of peripheral blood was drawn and collected into an EDTA anticoagulant tube. The authors built TCR beta libraries using iRepertoire HTBI primers and Arm-PCR of CDR3 regions. TCRdb itself ran the multiplex PCR reads through MiXCR, one entry per CDR3 protein. Found here are 650,000 to 700,000 distinct CDR3 sequences, around 30% of them singletons; the top ten hold under 50%.

V is TRBV29-1 and J is TRBJ2-6; D not certain. The receptor's source is a female donor with Graves disease. The input for sequencing was peripheral blood mononuclear cells (PBMCs), taken when the disease was refractory, from a patient treated with antithyroid drugs. CDR3 DNA: TGCAGCGTTGAAAGGGACTCTGGGGCCAACGTCCTGACTTTC. It is translated as CSVERDSGANVLTF.